Sequencing of this T cell receptor beta chain was carried out in a study of shared clonotypes between healthy human individuals. Study-wide results and caveats: Clonotype sharing among donors was thought likely to change with sequencing depth.

Splitting of CD4+ cells produced CD45RA+ naive and CD45RA-negative memory subsets. Each subset's genomic DNA was shared equally among a number of immunoSEQ plates. Sequencing used immunoSEQ multiplex PCR; TCRdb keeps in-frame clones, though not all of them. The sample lists about 1,500,000 clones, roughly 96% seen once, with roughly 1.1% in the top ten. In its sample, this clone was seen once. The antigen remains undetermined. V trimming: 2 bases; J trimming: 4 bases; junction bases outside the gene matches: 20. Per germline, CDR1 SGDLS and CDR2 YYNGEE. The CDR3 extends over 21 amino acids. Sample: naive CD4+ T cells sorted from blood. Subset specified: CD45RA+ positively selected. V is TRBV9 and J is TRBJ1-4; 10 positions agree with TRBD1. The TCR was taken from a young man in good health. The CDR3, as DNA: TGTGCCAGCAGCGTTTATTCTGGGAATACCGACAGGGGGCAAGGTAATGAAAAACTGTTTTTT. Protein: CASSVYSGNTDRGQGNEKLFF.